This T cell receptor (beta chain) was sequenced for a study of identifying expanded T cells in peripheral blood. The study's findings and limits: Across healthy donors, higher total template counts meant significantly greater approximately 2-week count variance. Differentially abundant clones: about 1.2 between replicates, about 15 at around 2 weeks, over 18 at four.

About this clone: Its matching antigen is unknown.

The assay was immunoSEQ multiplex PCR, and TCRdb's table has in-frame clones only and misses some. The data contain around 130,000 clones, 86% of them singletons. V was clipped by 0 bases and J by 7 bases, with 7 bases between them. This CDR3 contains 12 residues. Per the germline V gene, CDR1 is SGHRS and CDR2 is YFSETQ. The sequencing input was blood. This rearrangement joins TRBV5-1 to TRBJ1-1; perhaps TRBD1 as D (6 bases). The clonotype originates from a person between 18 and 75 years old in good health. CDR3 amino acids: CASSLDRVEAFF. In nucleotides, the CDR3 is TGCGCCAGCAGCTTGGACAGGGTTGAAGCTTTCTTT.